Following are 18 T cell receptor beta chains from one sample sequenced in a study of response to subunit inactivated influenza vaccine. From the RT-PCR reads, TCRdb called clonotypes with MiXCR, one entry per CDR3 protein. The sample yields some 570,000 distinct CDR3 sequences, over 9% seen once. The sample was also reused in another study, on T cells expressing NK-cell markers. That paper notes: UMI-tagged 5'RACE template switching yielded the TCR beta cDNA.

The source was PBMCs from blood, collected on the day of vaccination. These TCRs come from a man between 50 and 59 years old who received an inactivated influenza vaccine.

The chain carries TRBV29-1 and TRBJ2-3; D is unresolved. CDR1 SQVTM and CDR2 ANQGSEA come from the germline V gene. The CDR3 loop spans 12 amino acids. V was shortened by 4 bases and J by 1 base, with 6 bases between the two germline ends. CDR3 sequence reads: CSVGLGTDTQYF. For the CDR3, the DNA is TGCAGCGTTGGTTTAGGCACAGATACGCAGTATTTT.

A remark on this clonotype: A read error may be the cause here, since a much bigger clone is one base away. As the CDR3 is not closed by the conserved phenylalanine or tryptophan, this likely results from a read error. This chain links TRBV29-1 with TRBJ2-1, with TRBD1 matching 8 bases. CDR1 and CDR2 from the germline V gene are SQVTM and ANQGSEA. V trimming: 5 bases; J trimming: 4 bases; junction bases outside the gene matches: 1. The CDR3 consists of 12 residues. The CDR3 is CSVRDRYNEQFL. DNA for the CDR3: TGCAGCGTTCGGGACAGGTACAATGAGCAGTTCCTC.

J is TRBJ2-7 and V is TRBV6-5; the D gene is possibly TRBD2 (5 bases). V was trimmed by 2 bases and J by 4 bases, leaving 21 bases between them. Germline loops: CDR1 MNHEY, CDR2 SVGAGI. The CDR3 sequence is 17 residues long. The CDR3, as DNA: TGTGCCAGCAGTTACCAAGCCCTTGAACTAGGCCGGTACGAGCAGTACTTC. It codes for CASSYQALELGRYEQYF.

There are a few counts of this clonotype. The rearrangement joins TRBV10-2 to TRBJ1-2; possible D gene TRBD1, 5 bases. V dropped 3 bases and J dropped 0 bases, with 11 bases sitting between them. CDR3 size: 15 residues. Germline CDR1 is WSHSY and CDR2 is SAAADI. CDR3: CASSDPGGSNYGYTF. CDR3 DNA sequence: TGCGCCAGCAGTGACCCCGGGGGGTCTAACTATGGCTACACCTTC.

The V call is TRBV5-1, the J call TRBJ2-3; 9 nucleotides line up with TRBD1. The CDR3 length is 16 residues. V lost 4 bases and J lost 4; bases outside the gene matches: 10. Germline loops: CDR1 SGHRS, CDR2 YFSETQ. Written as DNA, the CDR3 is TGCGCCAGCAGCGATGGGACAGGGTACGTGGCAGATACGCAGTATTTT. This gives the protein CASSDGTGYVADTQYF.

The table lists this clonotype with a few counts. This chain connects TRBV5-6 to TRBJ2-2, with a tentative D call TRBD2 (6 bases). Trimming removed 4 bases at V and 1 base at J, with 8 bases between. CDR1 and CDR2 (germline): SGHDT, YYEEEE. CDR3 size: 14 residues. The CDR3 region is CASSVAENTGELFF. CDR3 coding DNA: TGTGCCAGCAGCGTAGCGGAGAACACCGGGGAGCTGTTTTTT.

This clonotype was observed many times. The CDR3: CASSPGTSGLSPTDTQYF. The CDR3 DNA reads as TGCGCCAGCAGCCCCGGGACTAGCGGCCTCTCTCCCACAGATACGCAGTATTTT. The rearrangement joins TRBV5-1 to TRBJ2-3, with TRBD2 identical over 11 bases. The CDR3 length is 18 residues. CDR1 and CDR2 from the germline V gene are SGHRS and YFSETQ. With 4 bases clipped from V and 2 bases from J, the junction kept 12 bases outside the gene matches.

The sample holds a few counts of this clonotype. V usage is TRBV6-5 and J usage is TRBJ1-5, with 7 bases lining up with TRBD1. The CDR3 covers 18 residues. The V gene end was trimmed by 2 bases and the J gene end by 1 base; junction bases not matched to a gene: 11. Germline V gene lookup returns CDR1 MNHEY and CDR2 SVGAGI. CDR3 nucleotide sequence: TGTGCCAGCAGTTACGGGCCCGCAGGGACAGCGAGCAATCAGCCCCAGCATTTT. It specifies CASSYGPAGTASNQPQHF.

This clonotype has just a few counts. The J gene is TRBJ1-2, the V gene TRBV3-1, with 9 bases that match TRBD1. V lost 3 bases, J lost 8 bases, and 4 bases stayed unmatched. The V gene's germline CDR1 is LGHDT and CDR2 YNNKEL (reference sequence). The CDR3 spans 13 residues. The CDR3, as DNA: TGTGCCAGCAGCCATACAGGGGGCGGAGGCTACACCTTC. Amino acid sequence: CASSHTGGGGYTF.

Ten or more counts support this clonotype. The chain combines TRBV18 with TRBJ2-3, with a possible D match to TRBD2 (5 bases). This CDR3 contains 14 residues. V was cut by 1 base and J by 3 bases, with 8 bases left in between. Germline-derived CDR1 and CDR2 are KGHSH and LQKENI. The CDR3 DNA sequence: TGTGCCAGCTCACCACTAGCGATTACAGATACGCAGTATTTT. It yields the protein CASSPLAITDTQYF.

About this clonotype itself: This may arise from a read error, as a much more abundant clone is one base away. The V gene is TRBV12-3 or TRBV12-4, the J gene TRBJ2-7; 7 positions match TRBD1. The CDR3 consists of 14 residues. J lost 3 bases, V lost 1 base, and 3 bases had no gene match. The CDR3 region has the DNA TGTGCCAGCAGTTTAGGGGCAGGGGGCTACGAGCAGTACTTC. Translating gives CASSLGAGGYEQYF.

V and J are TRBV4-2 and TRBJ2-5; the match to TRBD2 covers 9 bases. Germline V lookup: CDR1 LGHNA, CDR2 YNFKEQ. V dropped 2 bases and J dropped 5; count of bases not matched to a gene: 15. The CDR3 consists of 18 residues. This CDR3 reads CASSQYFSWLAGKETQYF. In DNA, the CDR3 is TGTGCCAGCAGCCAATATTTCTCGTGGCTAGCGGGAAAGGAGACCCAGTACTTC.

This clonotype came up a few times. The genes are TRBV7-2 and TRBJ2-5, with D perhaps matching TRBD2 (6 bases). This CDR3 spans 15 amino acids. Germline V lookup: CDR1 SGHTA, CDR2 FQGNSA. With 5 bases removed from V and 2 bases from J, the gap between germline ends came to 15 bases. The CDR3, as DNA: TGTGCCAGCAGCCCGGTGGGGGGTAAACAAGAGACCCAGTACTTC. Translation: CASSPVGGKQETQYF. The full variable domain, completed using reference TRBV7-2 and TRBJ2-5, is GAGVSQSPSNKVTEKGKDVELRCDPISGHTALYWYRQSLGQGLEFLIYFQGNSAPDKSGLPSDRFSAERTGGSVSTLTIQRTQQEDSAVYLCASSPVGGKQETQYFGPGTRLLVL.

The J gene is TRBJ2-7, the V gene TRBV7-2; no definite D call. The V end lost 0 bases, the J end lost 0 bases, and 9 bases lay between the germline ends. The germline gives CDR1 SGHTA, CDR2 FQGNSA. This CDR3 has 15 amino acids. Here the CDR3 DNA reads TGTGCCAGCAGCTTAGCTGGCGCTAGCTCCTACGAGCAGTACTTC. Its protein is CASSLAGASSYEQYF.

The rearrangement links TRBV29-1 to TRBJ2-1; TRBD2 agrees at 13 bases. Germline-derived CDR1 and CDR2 are SQVTM and ANQGSEA. The CDR3 contains 15 residues. Trimming at V came to 3 bases and at J to 12 bases, leaving 11 bases not matched to a gene. The CDR3 loop reads CSVEYETSGRYWQFF. As DNA, the CDR3 is TGCAGCGTTGAGTATGAGACTAGCGGGAGGTACTGGCAGTTCTTC.

This clonotype came up once. The J gene is TRBJ2-2, the V gene TRBV5-6, with D possibly matching TRBD2 (6 bases). Trimming pared 4 bases from V and 6 bases from J, leaving 19 bases between. This CDR3 has 16 residues. Germline CDR1 reads SGHDT; CDR2 reads YYEEEE. The CDR3 region is CASSQGLEVGAGELFF. The CDR3 DNA is TGTGCCAGCAGCCAGGGACTGGAGGTGGGGGCCGGGGAGCTGTTTTTT. The full variable domain, completed using reference TRBV5-6 and TRBJ2-2, is DAGVTQSPTHLIKTRGQQVTLRCSPKSGHDTVSWYQQALGQGPQFIFQYYEEEERQRGNFPDRFSGHQFPNYSSELNVNALLLGDSALYLCASSQGLEVGAGELFFGEGSRLTVL.

In its sample, this clonotype was seen a few times. The rearrangement links TRBV20-1 to TRBJ2-2; TRBD2 matches at 10 bases. This CDR3 contains 15 residues. Looked up from germline, CDR1 is DFQATT and CDR2 is SNEGSKA (reference sequence). V lost 4 bases to trimming and J lost 3 bases; unmatched junction nucleotides: 5. The CDR3 DNA sequence: TGCAGTGCTACGCCTAGCGGGAGACACACCGGGGAGCTGTTTTTT. Translated: CSATPSGRHTGELFF.

This clonotype occurred a few times. The chain joins TRBV3-1 to TRBJ1-5; 9 bases agree with TRBD1. The junction had 4 bases not matched to a gene; V was cut back by 3 bases and J by 7 bases. This CDR3 contains 14 residues. Germline CDR1 is LGHDT and CDR2 is YNNKEL (reference sequence). The CDR3 DNA is TGTGCCAGCAGCCACAACAGGGGGCGGCAGCCCCAGCATTTT. Its translation: CASSHNRGRQPQHF.